The entry below describes one T cell receptor (beta chain). This clonotype was counted many times. What antigen it recognizes has not been identified. Base-call qualities are not available, and no considerably larger clone is one nucleotide away. For repertoire sequencing, the TCR beta CDR3 regions were amplified from RNA transcripts. A first-round RT-PCR used HTBI primers with the Qiagen OneStep RT-PCR kit, followed by a second-round multiplex PCR, size selection and purification. The libraries underwent paired-end sequencing with 100 bp reads on an Illumina HiSeq2000. Concerning the study's data processing: SOAPnuke was used for read processing, and reads with adapters, uncalled bases, a mean Phred below 15, or no exact constant-primer or identifier match were discarded. High-quality paired reads were merged with COPE v1.2.5. Each unique nucleotide sequence was defined as a clonotype, and clonotypes were aligned to IMGT TRB V, D and J references with MiTCR v1.1. Only V-J combinations with frequency above 0.0001 were analysed, covering approximately 99% of repertoires. For each V-J combination, a TCR clonal expansion and chaos score was defined as F50 clonal expansion divided by the chaos observed in the TCRdist matrix. Welch's t-statistics and random forest were used to reduce the features to 10 to 15 V-J combinations, which were then used as input to a naive Bayes classifier. Thyroid-blood repertoire similarity was quantified with the Morisita-Horn index. TCRdb passed the public sequencing reads through fastp at Q25 and MiXCR, retaining productive beta sequences. Each CDR3 protein gets just one entry, which takes the most common genes and DNA from the rows behind it. These V and J calls are TCRdb output, not the study's own analysis. Across this sample there are approximately 50,000 distinct CDR3 sequences, with less than 65% seen only once. The ten largest clones add up to about 25% of the sample.

The data derive from a study of Graves' ophthalmopathy and Graves' hyperthyroidism (dated by TCRdb to the late 2010s). As for the study more broadly: Peripheral blood was collected at initial diagnosis, before any treatment. The study used TCR beta repertoire signatures to distinguish Graves' ophthalmopathy from Graves' hyperthyroidism and to predict progression to ophthalmopathy. In total, some 140 blood samples were TCR-sequenced: fewer than 50 ophthalmopathy, roughly 80 hyperthyroidism and approximately 17 hyperthyroidism-to-ophthalmopathy patients. To explore V-J signatures that separate ophthalmopathy from hyperthyroidism, a discovery set of fewer than 110 patients was enrolled, consisting of approximately 45 with ophthalmopathy and around 60 with stable hyperthyroidism. For independent validation, a separate cohort was made up of roughly 19 hyperthyroidism patients plus 17 patients who later progressed from hyperthyroidism to ophthalmopathy. T-cell repertoires of thyroid tissue and blood were compared in over 5 hyperthyroidism patients. Once sampling was done, hyperthyroidism patients were given methimazole at a starting dose of 30 mg daily, while ophthalmopathy patients were given high-dose intravenous methylprednisolone. Results and caveats for the whole study, not just this receptor: Sample size was not predetermined statistically, and investigators were not blinded to group allocation. In cross-validation, the 13-signature model distinguished ophthalmopathy from stable hyperthyroidism with around 90% sensitivity and approximately 81% specificity, while in the test set the corresponding values were about 80% and 75%. Most expanded thyroid clonotypes with frequency above 0.001 were also detected in blood, suggesting blood repertoires may reflect the thyroid immune response. In validation, the model predicted ophthalmopathy progression with roughly 68% sensitivity and roughly 78% specificity; eleven to twelve predicted patients were CT-confirmed with GO in a median of about 6.1 months.

V has 5 bases trimmed and J has 0 bases trimmed; junction bases matching no gene number 7. The germline V gene specifies SGHRS as CDR1 and YFSETQ as CDR2. Taken from cysteine to phenylalanine, the CDR3 has 16 residues. The retained sequence is limited to the CDR3, 48 bases, with the frame set at the first base. Patients with ophthalmopathy had moderately to severely active disease, with a Clinical Activity Score of 3 or more, a NOSPECS grade of 4 or more, and a disease duration of less than 3 months. Patients with other autoimmune diseases, uncontrolled infections, pregnancy or lactation were excluded. Diagnosis relied on clinical symptoms, serum thyroxine, TRAb, thyroid ultrasound and orbital computed tomography. PBMCs were isolated from approximately 10 ml of fresh peripheral blood by Ficoll-Paque density gradient centrifugation. Total RNA was extracted with Trizol reagent and quality-checked on an Agilent 2100 Bioanalyzer.

Sequencing input: peripheral blood. The sequence derives from an adult man with Graves' ophthalmopathy. The rearranged chain carries TRBV5-1 and TRBJ2-3; TRBD2 fits 9 bases in the junction. This receptor has the CDR3 CASSLGTSSSTDTQYF. The DNA sequence is TGCGCCAGCAGTCTAGGGACTAGCTCTAGCACAGATACGCAGTATTTT.